These 8 T cell receptor beta chains were all obtained from the same sample, sequenced in a study of OX40 agonist ivuxolimab in advanced cancers. TCRdb keeps only in-frame clones here, not all; method: immunoSEQ multiplex PCR. The data hold some 41,000 clones, with roughly 86% observed a single time. The sample consisted of CD4+ or CD8+ T cells sorted from blood, taken in a trial of the OX40 agonist ivuxolimab. The receptors derive from an adult with an advanced solid tumor such as melanoma, head and neck, liver or kidney cancer.

There are a few counts of this clone. The genes are TRBV9 and TRBJ2-5; 7 bases match TRBD2. Germline V CDR1 and CDR2: SGDLS, YYNGEE. There are 15 residues in the CDR3. The V segment lost 7 bases and the J segment 5 bases; nucleotides outside the gene matches: 14. The CDR3 is CASPPGLGARETQYF. The CDR3, as DNA: TGTGCCAGCCCACCCGGACTAGGGGCCAGGGAGACCCAGTACTTC. Variable domain in full (rest from reference TRBV9 and TRBJ2-5): DSGVTQTPKHLITATGQRVTLRCSPRSGDLSVYWYQQSLDQGLQFLIQYYNGEERAKGNILERFSAQQFPDLHSELNLSSLELGDSALYFCASPPGLGARETQYFGPGTRLLVL.

This chain connects TRBV9 to TRBJ1-1, with D uncertain. V gave up 7 bases and J gave up 4 bases, with 17 bases separating them. This CDR3 comprises 14 residues. CDR1 and CDR2 from the germline V gene are SGDLS and YYNGEE. CDR3 sequence reads: CASRPGEGGTEAFF. The CDR3, as DNA: TGTGCCAGCCGTCCGGGCGAGGGAGGCACTGAAGCTTTCTTT.

This sequence joins TRBV11-2 and TRBJ1-2; D is ambiguous. Trimming left V 2 bases short and J 4 bases short, with 11 bases between. The CDR3 runs to 14 residues. CDR1 SGHAT and CDR2 FQNNGV come from the germline V gene. The DNA for the CDR3 is TGTGCCAGCAGCTTAACCGACCGAAGCTATGGCTACACCTTC. This codes for CASSLTDRSYGYTF.

The CDR3 DNA sequence: TGTGCCAGCAGCGTAGCAATGCAAGGGAATGAGCAGTTCTTC. Its translation is CASSVAMQGNEQFF. V is TRBV9 and J is TRBJ2-1; D gene uncertain. The V gene's germline CDR1 is SGDLS and CDR2 YYNGEE. The CDR3 spans 14 residues. V lost 0 bases to trimming and J lost 7 bases, with 11 bases between them.

The genes are TRBV4-1 and TRBJ1-2, with TRBD1 identical over 10 bases. CDR1 is MGHRA and CDR2 is YSYEKL in the germline V gene. The CDR3 is 15 amino acids. The trim removed 2 bases at V and 4 bases at J, leaving 4 bases unmatched. As DNA, the CDR3 is TGCGCCAGCAGCCAAATGGGACAGGGGTCCTATGGCTACACCTTC. It codes for CASSQMGQGSYGYTF.

This chain uses TRBV7-3 with TRBJ1-1; no reliable D call. V was clipped by 5 bases and J by 4 bases, with 11 bases between them. The CDR3 has 13 amino acids. CDR1 and CDR2 from the germline V gene are SGHTA and FQGTGA. DNA for the CDR3: TGTGCCAGCAGCCCAAGAGGGTCCACTGAAGCTTTCTTT. Protein: CASSPRGSTEAFF.

This chain connects TRBV23-1 to TRBJ1-1; 9 bases agree with TRBD1. TRBV23-1 is noted as an ORF with a role that remains uncertain. J gave up 5 bases and V 7 bases, and 8 bases lay outside the gene matches. The CDR3 consists of 14 residues. This CDR3 is CASIRGQGQTEAFF. The CDR3 nucleotides are TGCGCCAGCATTAGGGGACAGGGACAAACTGAAGCTTTCTTT.

This chain links TRBV27 with TRBJ2-4; 13 bases match TRBD2. Germline V CDR1 and CDR2: MNHEY, SMNVEV (reference sequence). CDR3 length equals 14 residues. V lost 5 bases, J lost 14 bases, and 9 bases stayed unmatched. CDR3 region: CASSKVGLAGDKYF. The CDR3 DNA sequence: TGTGCCAGCAGTAAAGTCGGACTAGCGGGGGATAAGTACTTC.